The rows below give T cell receptor beta chains drawn from one sample of a study of shared clonotypes between healthy human individuals. Profiling relied on immunoSEQ multiplex PCR, and the TCRdb table lists in-frame clones only, not all of them. The sample has a few million clones, around 94% seen once. The sample consisted of naive CD4+ T cells sorted from blood. The origin of the receptors is a young man in good health. Both conserved end residues are part of each CDR3. Fields, in order: V gene, J gene, CDR3 length, CDR3 protein.

V gene: TRBV6-5; J gene: TRBJ2-3; CDR3 length: 12; CDR3 protein: CASSSPGQGSYF
V gene: TRBV7-2; J gene: TRBJ2-5; CDR3 length: 13; CDR3 protein: CASTAGGQETQYF
V gene: TRBV6-5; J gene: TRBJ1-2; CDR3 length: 15; CDR3 protein: CASSPRQGSDYGYTF
V gene: TRBV5-8; J gene: TRBJ1-6; CDR3 length: 16; CDR3 protein: CASSSLGEAYNSPLHF
V gene: TRBV7-9; J gene: TRBJ1-2; CDR3 length: 13; CDR3 protein: CASSFTGVDGYTF
V gene: TRBV5-8; J gene: TRBJ2-1; CDR3 length: 17; CDR3 protein: CASSFPIGGSRWNEQFF
V gene: TRBV6-1; J gene: TRBJ2-7; CDR3 length: 15; CDR3 protein: CASSEAGRWGGMQYF
V gene: TRBV28; J gene: TRBJ1-5; CDR3 length: 14; CDR3 protein: CASSFRAGAQPQHF
V gene: TRBV10-2; J gene: TRBJ2-5; CDR3 length: 18; CDR3 protein: CASSPGATGGRLQETQYF
V gene: TRBV11-2; J gene: TRBJ2-1; CDR3 length: 17; CDR3 protein: CASSSGTSGRVYNEQFF
V gene: TRBV29-1; J gene: TRBJ2-1; CDR3 length: 14; CDR3 protein: CSALSGGAYNEQFF
V gene: TRBV5-1; J gene: TRBJ1-2; CDR3 length: 12; CDR3 protein: CASRSGNYGYTF
V gene: TRBV2; J gene: TRBJ2-1; CDR3 length: 14; CDR3 protein: CASRLAGVGNEQFF
V gene: TRBV4-3; J gene: TRBJ1-5; CDR3 length: 20; CDR3 protein: CASSQVVPDRGLRGNQPQHF
V gene: TRBV25-1; J gene: TRBJ2-1; CDR3 length: 14; CDR3 protein: CASSPRGTVNEQFF
V gene: TRBV6-5; J gene: TRBJ2-5; CDR3 length: 12; CDR3 protein: CASSNSKETQYF
V gene: TRBV10-3; J gene: TRBJ2-7; CDR3 length: 13; CDR3 protein: CAISAGVPYEQYF
V gene: TRBV14; J gene: TRBJ2-7; CDR3 length: 14; CDR3 protein: CASSLPGASYEQYF
V gene: TRBV5-1; J gene: TRBJ2-7; CDR3 length: 15; CDR3 protein: CASSLAVGASYEQYF
V gene: TRBV2; J gene: TRBJ2-7; CDR3 length: 14; CDR3 protein: CASSEWVDSYEQYF
V gene: TRBV11-2; J gene: TRBJ2-7; CDR3 length: 13; CDR3 protein: CASSLGGLGEQYF
V gene: TRBV27; J gene: TRBJ2-5; CDR3 length: 14; CDR3 protein: CASSLYGRGETQYF
V gene: TRBV18; J gene: TRBJ2-5; CDR3 length: 15; CDR3 protein: CASSPPGGLGETQYF
V gene: TRBV6-5; J gene: TRBJ2-7; CDR3 length: 13; CDR3 protein: CASSRQPSYEQYF
V gene: TRBV27; J gene: TRBJ2-7; CDR3 length: 15; CDR3 protein: CASAKTSGRSYEQYF
V gene: TRBV11-2; J gene: TRBJ2-1; CDR3 length: 15; CDR3 protein: CASSLVGGRESEQFF
V gene: TRBV28; J gene: TRBJ1-6; CDR3 length: 16; CDR3 protein: CASRGGGNSYNSPLHF
V gene: TRBV10-3; J gene: TRBJ1-1; CDR3 length: 14; CDR3 protein: CAISGNVGWQGTFF
V gene: TRBV10-3; J gene: TRBJ1-5; CDR3 length: 16; CDR3 protein: CAISERVGQADQPQHF
V gene: TRBV6-5; J gene: TRBJ1-2; CDR3 length: 11; CDR3 protein: CASGRWDGYTF
V gene: TRBV6-1; J gene: TRBJ2-3; CDR3 length: 13; CDR3 protein: CASSEGGRDTQYF
V gene: TRBV9; J gene: TRBJ2-6; CDR3 length: 17; CDR3 protein: CASSSKDYGSGANVLTF
V gene: TRBV5-4; J gene: TRBJ2-3; CDR3 length: 15; CDR3 protein: CASSLPGGGSDTQYF
V gene: TRBV10-3; J gene: TRBJ2-3; CDR3 length: 14; CDR3 protein: CAIGTSGATDTQYF
V gene: TRBV7-9; J gene: TRBJ2-3; CDR3 length: 16; CDR3 protein: CASSLAGRGQTDTQYF
V gene: TRBV11-2; J gene: TRBJ1-1; CDR3 length: 15; CDR3 protein: CASSLDRQGGTEAFF
V gene: TRBV27; J gene: TRBJ1-5; CDR3 length: 14; CDR3 protein: CASSLEGGRQPQHF
V gene: TRBV19; J gene: TRBJ2-5; CDR3 length: 15; CDR3 protein: CASGPLGQGRETQYF
V gene: TRBV25-1; J gene: TRBJ2-5; CDR3 length: 15; CDR3 protein: CASSGGTGGRETQYF
V gene: TRBV18; J gene: .; CDR3 length: 13; CDR3 protein: CASSYDRGYEQYF
V gene: TRBV5-1; J gene: TRBJ2-7; CDR3 length: 13; CDR3 protein: CASSWTSGYEQYF
V gene: TRBV30; J gene: TRBJ1-6; CDR3 length: 14; CDR3 protein: CAWSSVMGGAPLHF
V gene: TRBV5-7; J gene: TRBJ2-7; CDR3 length: 11; CDR3 protein: CATTGEAEQYF
V gene: TRBV7-8; J gene: TRBJ2-1; CDR3 length: 13; CDR3 protein: CASSLDREDEQFF